This T cell receptor beta chain was sequenced for a study of cytomegalovirus exposure and HLA in healthy donors (dated by TCRdb to 2016 to 2017). About the investigation overall: According to an earlier analysis of several hundred of the donors, about 180 million T cells yielded some 120 million unique TCR beta sequences and 250 to 350 Gb of sequence data. An early release that covered roughly 600 HLA-typed donors contained around 300 gigabases of sequencing data and around 80 million unique TCR sequences. Among the approximately 430 genotyped donors, around 79% belonged to the genetic ancestry cluster associated with self-reported Caucasian donors. The study was designed to test whether signatures of past pathogen exposure could be identified by cataloging public T cell receptors. The study used immunosequencing to profile the T cell repertoires of around 600 subjects and linked those repertoires to cytomegalovirus serostatus. A separate validation cohort of approximately 130 different subjects was used in addition to the approximately 640-subject first cohort. To predict cytomegalovirus infection status, the study combined high-throughput TCR immunosequencing, statistical association of individual TCRs with disease status, and machine learning. To study patterns of TCR occurrence, a later analysis re-analyzed previously published TCR beta repertoires from 600 to 750 donors and added high-resolution HLA genotyping. In the later analysis, no new phenotypic data were used to find candidate immune exposures; instead, reliance was placed on TCR beta sequences and their occurrence across donors. An earlier analysis of approximately 580 of the donors used high-throughput TCR beta sequencing to judge whether each TCR beta V gene segment behaved as functional or pseudogenic. Donor age, sex, ethnicity and CMV serostatus were collected together with the repertoire data. A later genetic analysis took genome-wide SNP genotypes for about three fifths of the roughly 670 donors and used that subset as a discovery cohort. All discovery cohort repertoires had been generated on a single sequencing platform. Both class I and class II loci were covered by HLA typing, at four-digit resolution. Typing coverage varied by locus: roughly 629-630 donors for A, B, C, DRB1 and DQB1; approximately 500 for DQA1; around 610 for DPA1; 450 to 480 for DPB1. Because of strong linkage in the cohort, 5 or 6 DR-DQ haplotypes were treated as single units for association and clustering. Among about 410 genotyped donors of the cohort, an average of approximately 240,000 unique TCR beta nucleotide sequences was sequenced per donor, of which approximately 19% were non-productive.

What the study reported, not specific to this receptor: Cytomegalovirus status was reported to be diagnosed by the classifier with high specificity and sensitivity in both the original and validation cohorts. For the cohort, immune exposure information was limited to CMV serostatus. The sequencing pipeline was judged likely to have produced a cluster of highly shared sequence variants as a technical artifact. A further reported finding was that TCR beta sequences accurately predicted the HLA-A and HLA-B alleles for most subjects in the first cohort. A later analysis found that most CMV-associated TCR beta chains appeared HLA-restricted, with HLA associations seemingly driven largely by CMV exposure. A few of the identified cytomegalovirus-associated TCR beta chains were confirmed in vitro to be specific for cytomegalovirus antigens. The study listed 150 to 200 TCR beta chains as associated with cytomegalovirus. HLA typing was unavailable for some donors at each locus, so association tests used only the typed subset. A later analysis found that HLA-associated TCR beta chains were more clonally expanded and had lower generation probabilities than equally common non-associated chains. Over 15 rarely observed V segments, including chromosome 9 orphons, were excluded from the earlier analysis of approximately 500 of the donors because counts were too low. At a false discovery rate of 0.05, a later analysis linked around 15,000 TCR beta sequences to specific HLA alleles. Assigning TCR associations to individual alleles was difficult when HLA alleles, especially DR and DQ, strongly co-occurred. Because the 87-base-pair reads could not distinguish some IMGT-functional V segments, including TRBV6-2 and TRBV6-3, those segments were excluded. According to a later analysis, TCR association rates differed among HLA loci, with DRB1 alleles showing the most associated TCRs and HLA-C alleles showing the fewest. The cohort was sequenced for TCR beta chains only, and without alpha or paired-chain data the features that could be detected were limited. According to the authors, the approach could potentially be generalized to other disease states and immunological phenotypes. An association between a missense DCLRE1C variant and V-gene and J-gene trimming of TCR beta chains was found in a later genetic analysis and replicated in an independent cohort. Several of the top co-occurrence clusters appeared to be linked to parvovirus B19, influenza, CMV and Epstein-Barr virus, according to a later analysis. Correlated functional status among segregating V segments might reflect linkage disequilibrium, but an unknown experimental factor could not be ruled out. Sequencing depth was assumed to be roughly uniform across donors in the presence/absence analyses, though that assumption may not hold. In an earlier analysis of some 640 of the donors, most TCR beta V segments were observed in productive rearrangements about 87% or about 30% of the time, broadly matching IMGT annotations. Most TCR sequences were observed very rarely across donors, whereas some public TCRs were present in many individuals. According to a later genetic analysis, donors in an Asian-associated ancestry cluster had fewer N-insertions in productive TCRs than the approximately 650-donor mean.

Libraries were prepared through the immunoSEQ multiplex PCR assay. The multiplex PCR relied on a mix of 60 forward primers for TCR Vbeta segments and 13 reverse primers for TCR Jbeta segments. The CDR3 region of rearranged TCR beta genes was amplified from genomic DNA with a multiplex PCR assay. On the Illumina HiSeq System, the amplified TCR beta libraries were sequenced as 87-base-pair reads. In the original analysis: A later analysis tallied approximately 87 million unique TCR beta chains across the 660 or so repertoires, and approximately 12 million of those chains were shared by two or more donors. To remove PCR and sequencing errors, raw reads were error-corrected and collapsed into unique sequences using a nearest-neighbor algorithm that merged closely related sequences. CDR3 sequences were aligned to IMGT reference sequences to assign V, D and J gene segments. For a sequence to be retained, at least a six-nucleotide match to both a V gene segment and a J gene segment was required. Rearrangements were called productive when the CDR3 lacked stop codons and stayed in frame with V and J; all others were non-productive. CDR3 was defined by IMGT convention, running from the second conserved V-encoded cysteine to the conserved J-encoded phenylalanine. Sequences without an unambiguous match to a single V gene segment were excluded from the earlier analysis of about 640 of the donors. An earlier analysis of just under 600 of the donors called V segments functional above 56.7% productive rearrangements and segregating when the between-donor standard deviation exceeded 5%. A statistical classification framework was built to diagnose cytomegalovirus status from the catalog of TCR beta chain sequences. In a later analysis, V and J genes were assigned by comparing TCR nucleotide sequences against IMGT/GENE-DB human TR gene sequences. The TCRdist pipeline was used in a later analysis to assign CDR3 sequences and most-parsimonious VDJ recombination scenarios. In a later analysis, each TCR beta chain was defined by its CDR3 amino acid sequence together with its V-gene family, and reads without a unique V-gene family were excluded. To address suspected cross-contamination and a sequencing artifact, a later analysis removed 592 highly shared, low-generation-probability nucleotide sequences. In a later analysis, a clonal expansion index for each public chain was calculated from normalized within-repertoire ranks of inferred template counts. In a later analysis, generation probabilities were computed with a VDJ recombination model fitted to out-of-frame rearrangements, and the resulting probabilities were checked against IGoR. A later analysis scored TCR-TCR, TCR-HLA and TCR-CMV co-occurrence with hypergeometric tests, applying a repertoire-size bias correction to TCR pairs. In a later analysis, false discovery rates were estimated by permuting HLA or CMV assignments 20 times. In a later analysis, co-occurring TCRs were grouped using DBSCAN, and TCRdist sequence similarity was added for clustering within HLA-allele-positive subsets. For co-occurrence clustering, repertoires with fewer than 30,000 or more than 120,000 public chains were excluded, along with five repertoires with anomalous nucleotide sharing. The table comes from immuneACCESS by way of TCRdb, which keeps in-frame sequences with V and J called. Part of the clones is missing from these tables; in studies checked, under half for an unresolved V gene and the rest for unknown reasons. That table is the source of V, J and clone size, and D and trimming were worked out from the DNA. This sample is represented by approximately 250,000 clones; about 85% of them were singletons. The ten largest clones capture 0.2% to 0.3% of the sample.

From a lookup of the germline V gene (reference sequence), CDR1 and CDR2 are GTSNPN and SVGIG. V was cut back by 0 bases and J by 3 bases, leaving a gap of 12 bases between them. From its cysteine to its phenylalanine, the CDR3 spans 15 amino acids. Of the read, only the CDR3 DNA is kept; its 45 bases are in frame from base 1. The cohort was made up of roughly 670 healthy bone marrow donors. All cohort members were sampled while nominally healthy, although unrecorded immune exposures were likely present. The donor was CMV seronegative and belonged to the group of 380 or so seronegative cohort members. Every donor gave a peripheral blood sample, and the peripheral blood mononuclear cells from that sample were used for TCR beta sequencing. Genomic DNA extraction from the blood cell samples was performed with the Qiagen DNeasy Blood Extraction Kit. This clone turned up a few times. There is no known antigen for this receptor. No much larger clonotype is one base removed from it; base qualities were not supplied.

In this chain, TRBV30 is recombined with TRBJ1-5; the D segment could be TRBD1, given 6 matching bases. The origin of this receptor is a girl aged 2 to 9 in good health and CMV-seronegative. Sequenced input: PBMCs. The bases read TGTGCCTGGAGTGTACGGTCAGGGGTCAATCAGCCCCAGCATTTT. Its amino acids are CAWSVRSGVNQPQHF.